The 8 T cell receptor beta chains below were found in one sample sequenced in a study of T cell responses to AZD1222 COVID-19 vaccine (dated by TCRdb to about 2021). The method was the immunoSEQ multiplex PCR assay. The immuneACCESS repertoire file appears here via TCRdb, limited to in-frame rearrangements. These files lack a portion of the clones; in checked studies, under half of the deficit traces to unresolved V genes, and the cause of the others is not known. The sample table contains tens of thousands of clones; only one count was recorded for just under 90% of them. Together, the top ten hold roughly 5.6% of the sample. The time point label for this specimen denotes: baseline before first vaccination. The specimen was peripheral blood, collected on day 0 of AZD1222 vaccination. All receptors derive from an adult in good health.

CDR3 residues: CASSSSGVIETQYF. In nucleotides, the CDR3 is TGTGCCAGCAGCTCTAGCGGGGTGATAGAGACCCAGTACTTC. V and J are TRBV7-2 and TRBJ2-5; 9 bases agree with TRBD2. V was clipped by 4 bases and J by 4 bases; unmatched bases: 4. CDR1 is SGHTA and CDR2 is FQGNSA in the germline V gene. The CDR3 is 14 amino acids. The full variable domain, rest sourced from reference TRBV7-2 and TRBJ2-5, is GAGVSQSPSNKVTEKGKDVELRCDPISGHTALYWYRQSLGQGLEFLIYFQGNSAPDKSGLPSDRFSAERTGGSVSTLTIQRTQQEDSAVYLCASSSSGVIETQYFGPGTRLLVL.

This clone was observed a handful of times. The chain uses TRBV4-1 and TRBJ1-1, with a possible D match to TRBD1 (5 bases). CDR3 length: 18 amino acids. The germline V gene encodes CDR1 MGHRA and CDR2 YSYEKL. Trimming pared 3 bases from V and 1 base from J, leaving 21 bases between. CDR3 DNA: TGCGCCAGCAGCCAGGGGCCCGTTGGTAAGACAGCGAACACTGAAGCTTTCTTT. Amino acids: CASSQGPVGKTANTEAFF.

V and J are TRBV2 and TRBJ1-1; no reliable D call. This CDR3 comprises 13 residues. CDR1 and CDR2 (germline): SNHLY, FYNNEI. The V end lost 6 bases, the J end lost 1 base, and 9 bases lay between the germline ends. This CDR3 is CASSELENTEAFF. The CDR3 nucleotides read TGTGCCAGCAGCGAACTGGAGAACACTGAAGCTTTCTTT.

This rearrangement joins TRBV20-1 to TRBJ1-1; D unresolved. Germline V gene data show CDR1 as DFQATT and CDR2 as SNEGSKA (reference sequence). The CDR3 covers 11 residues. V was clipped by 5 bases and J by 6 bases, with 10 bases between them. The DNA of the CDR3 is TGCAGTGCTTCAAGACTTCCTGAAGCTTTCTTT. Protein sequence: CSASRLPEAFF.

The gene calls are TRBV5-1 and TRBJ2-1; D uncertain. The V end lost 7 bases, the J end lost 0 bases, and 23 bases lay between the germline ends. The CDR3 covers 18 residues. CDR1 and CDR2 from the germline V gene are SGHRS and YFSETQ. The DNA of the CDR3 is TGCGCCAGCGGATATATGCGGAGTGTACAGAGCTCCTACAATGAGCAGTTCTTC. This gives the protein CASGYMRSVQSSYNEQFF.

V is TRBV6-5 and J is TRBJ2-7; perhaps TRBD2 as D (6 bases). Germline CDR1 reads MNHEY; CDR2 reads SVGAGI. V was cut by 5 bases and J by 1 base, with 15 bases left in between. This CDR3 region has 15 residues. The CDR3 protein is CASSTQGGWSYEQYF. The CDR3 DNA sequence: TGTGCCAGCAGTACCCAAGGAGGGTGGTCCTACGAGCAGTACTTC.

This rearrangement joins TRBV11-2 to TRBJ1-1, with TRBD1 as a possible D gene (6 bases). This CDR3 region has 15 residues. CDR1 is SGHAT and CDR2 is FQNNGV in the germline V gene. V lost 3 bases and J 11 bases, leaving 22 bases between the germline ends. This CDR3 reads CASSFLGPLQGMAFF. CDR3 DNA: TGTGCCAGCAGCTTCTTGGGCCCCCTACAGGGTATGGCTTTCTTT.

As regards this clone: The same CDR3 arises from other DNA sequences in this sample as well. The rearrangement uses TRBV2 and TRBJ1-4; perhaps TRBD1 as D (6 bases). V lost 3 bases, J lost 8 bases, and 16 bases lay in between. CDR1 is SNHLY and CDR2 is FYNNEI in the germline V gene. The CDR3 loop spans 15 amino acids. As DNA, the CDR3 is TGTGCCAGCAGTGATGGGGGGGGCGCGGGAGAAAAACTGTTTTTT. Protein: CASSDGGGAGEKLFF. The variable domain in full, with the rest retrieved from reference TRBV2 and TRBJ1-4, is EPEVTQTPSHQVTQMGQEVILRCVPISNHLYFYWYRQILGQKVEFLVSFYNNEISEKSEIFDDQFSVERPDGSNFTLKIRSTKLEDSAMYFCASSDGGGAGEKLFFGSGTQLSVL.